This T cell receptor beta chain was found in a study of blood T cell repertoires in COVID-19. Study information: The study drew acute and convalescent COVID-19 samples from the United States, Italy and Spain. In each case, the material was cDNA or gDNA derived from T cells, B-cell-depleted T cells, or PBMCs.

The CDR3 is 21 residues long. Germline CDR1 reads SGHRS; CDR2 reads YFSETQ. V was clipped by 3 bases and J by 4 bases; unmatched bases: 23. As originally analysed: Estimation of nucleated cell counts was performed using reference gene primer amplification. The protocol was immunoSEQ multiplex PCR, while the TCRdb copy is restricted to in-frame clones and leaves out a portion. From that table come the V and J calls and clone size; the DNA was used to work out D and trimming. Of 170,000 or so clones in the sample, just over 85% are singletons; the top ten hold roughly 7%. This clonotype was sampled from a man over 45 with active or convalescent COVID-19. The V and J genes are TRBV5-1 and TRBJ2-5; 11 positions agree with TRBD2. The specimen sequenced was peripheral blood. CDR3 in DNA: TGCGCCAGCAGCTACTCCGCCGGGACTAGCGGTTATTTTCCCATGCGAGAGACCCAGTACTTC. Encoded protein: CASSYSAGTSGYFPMRETQYF.